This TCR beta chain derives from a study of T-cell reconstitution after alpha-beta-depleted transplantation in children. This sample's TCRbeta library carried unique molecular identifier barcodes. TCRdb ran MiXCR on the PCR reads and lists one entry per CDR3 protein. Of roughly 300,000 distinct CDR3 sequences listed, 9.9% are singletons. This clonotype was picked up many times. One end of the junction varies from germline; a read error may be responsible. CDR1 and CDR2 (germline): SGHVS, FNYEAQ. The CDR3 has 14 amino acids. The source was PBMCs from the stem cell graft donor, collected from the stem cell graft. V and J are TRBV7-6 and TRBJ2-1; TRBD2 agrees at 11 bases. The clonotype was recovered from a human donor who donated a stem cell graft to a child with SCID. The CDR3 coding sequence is TGCGCCAGCAGCTTAGCGGGGGGGAACAATGAGCAGTTCTTC. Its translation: CASSLAGGNNEQFF.